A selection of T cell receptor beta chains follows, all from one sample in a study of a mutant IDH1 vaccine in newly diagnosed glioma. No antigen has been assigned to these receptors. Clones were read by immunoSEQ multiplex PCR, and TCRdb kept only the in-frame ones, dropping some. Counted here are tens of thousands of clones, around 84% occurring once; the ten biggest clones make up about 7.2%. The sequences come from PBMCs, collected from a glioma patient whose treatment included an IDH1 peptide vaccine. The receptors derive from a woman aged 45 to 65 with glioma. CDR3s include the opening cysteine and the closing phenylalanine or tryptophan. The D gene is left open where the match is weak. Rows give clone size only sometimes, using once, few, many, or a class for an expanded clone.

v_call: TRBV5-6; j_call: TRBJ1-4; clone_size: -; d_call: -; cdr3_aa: CASSLSGVEYEKLFF; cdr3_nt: TGTGCCAGCAGCTTGTCAGGGGTCGAGTATGAAAAACTGTTTTTT
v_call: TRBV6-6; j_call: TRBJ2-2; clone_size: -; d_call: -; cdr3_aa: CASSQVPSTGELFF; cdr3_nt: TGTGCCAGCTCTCAGGTCCCCTCCACCGGGGAGCTGTTTTTT
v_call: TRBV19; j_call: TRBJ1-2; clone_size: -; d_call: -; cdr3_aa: CASSIVEGDYGYTF; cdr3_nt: TGTGCCAGTAGTATAGTTGAGGGGGACTATGGCTACACCTTC
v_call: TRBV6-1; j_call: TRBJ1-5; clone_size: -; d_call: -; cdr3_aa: CASHSVYSNQPQHF; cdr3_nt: TGTGCCAGCCACAGCGTTTATAGCAATCAGCCCCAGCATTTT
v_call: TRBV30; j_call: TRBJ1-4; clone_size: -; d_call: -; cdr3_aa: CAWSFGGGTNEKLFF; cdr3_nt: TGTGCCTGGTCCTTCGGGGGGGGAACTAATGAAAAACTGTTTTTT
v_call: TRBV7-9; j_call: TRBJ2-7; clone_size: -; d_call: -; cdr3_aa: CASSLTRGQSSYEQYF; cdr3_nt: TGTGCCAGCAGCTTAACAAGAGGACAGTCCTCCTACGAGCAGTACTTC
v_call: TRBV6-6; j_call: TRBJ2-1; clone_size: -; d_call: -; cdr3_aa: CASSYAGSSYNEQFF; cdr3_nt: TGTGCCAGCAGTTACGCAGGGAGCTCCTACAATGAGCAGTTCTTC
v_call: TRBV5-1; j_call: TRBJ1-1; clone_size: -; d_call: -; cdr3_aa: CASSLGAPGTEAFF; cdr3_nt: TGCGCCAGCAGCTTGGGGGCTCCGGGGACTGAAGCTTTCTTT
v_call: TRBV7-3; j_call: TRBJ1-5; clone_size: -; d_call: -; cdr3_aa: CASSLSVGQPQHF; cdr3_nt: TGTGCCAGCAGCTTAAGTGTGGGACAGCCCCAGCATTTT
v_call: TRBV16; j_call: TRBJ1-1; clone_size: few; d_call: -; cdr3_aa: CASSRELFLNEAFF; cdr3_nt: TGTGCCAGCAGCCGGGAATTATTTTTGAACGAAGCTTTCTTT
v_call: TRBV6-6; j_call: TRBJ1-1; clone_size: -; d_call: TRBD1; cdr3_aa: CASSSDRGFVDTEAFF; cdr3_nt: TGTGCCAGCAGTAGCGACAGGGGGTTTGTGGACACTGAAGCTTTCTTT
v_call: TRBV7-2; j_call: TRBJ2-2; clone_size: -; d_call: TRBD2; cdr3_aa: CASSATSMGGAGELFF; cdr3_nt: TGTGCCAGCAGCGCCACCTCGATGGGGGGGGCCGGGGAGCTGTTTTTT
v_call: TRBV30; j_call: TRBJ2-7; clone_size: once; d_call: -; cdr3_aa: CAWSVSAGYEQYF; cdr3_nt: TGTGCCTGGAGTGTCTCGGCTGGCTACGAGCAGTACTTC
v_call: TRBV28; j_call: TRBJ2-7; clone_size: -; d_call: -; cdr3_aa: CASSRLAGRYEQYF; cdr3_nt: TGTGCCAGCAGCCGCTTGGCGGGGAGGTACGAGCAGTACTTC
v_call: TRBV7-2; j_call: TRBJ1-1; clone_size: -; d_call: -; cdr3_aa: CASSPLNRLFF; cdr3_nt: TGTGCCAGCAGCCCTCTAAATCGTCTTTTCTTT
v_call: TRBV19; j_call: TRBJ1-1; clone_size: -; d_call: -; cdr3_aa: CASSILTNQNTEAFF; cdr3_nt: TGTGCCAGTAGTATTTTAACCAACCAGAACACTGAAGCTTTCTTT
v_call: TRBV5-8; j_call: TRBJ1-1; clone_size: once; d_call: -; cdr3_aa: CASSLTVPLNTEAFF; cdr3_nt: TGTGCCAGCAGCCTCACAGTTCCCCTTAACACTGAAGCTTTCTTT
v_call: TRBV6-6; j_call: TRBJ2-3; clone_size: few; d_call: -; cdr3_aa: CASISSGTDTQYF; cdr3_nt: TGTGCCAGCATTAGTAGCGGTACAGATACGCAGTATTTT
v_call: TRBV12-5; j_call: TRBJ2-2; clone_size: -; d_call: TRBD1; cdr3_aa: CASGLGTVNTGELFF; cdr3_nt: TGTGCTAGTGGTCTAGGGACAGTGAACACCGGGGAGCTGTTTTTT
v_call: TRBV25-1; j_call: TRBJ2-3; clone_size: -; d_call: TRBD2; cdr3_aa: CASSDPGRGVTDTQYF; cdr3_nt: TGTGCCAGCAGTGACCCCGGCCGGGGGGTCACAGATACGCAGTATTTT
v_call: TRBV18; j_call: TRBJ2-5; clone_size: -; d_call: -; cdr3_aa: CASSPYRTQETQYF; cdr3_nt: TGTGCCAGCTCACCTTACAGGACCCAAGAGACCCAGTACTTC
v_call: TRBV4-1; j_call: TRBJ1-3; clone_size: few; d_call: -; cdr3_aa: CASSQDPYSGNTIYF; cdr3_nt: TGCGCCAGCAGCCAAGATCCCTACTCTGGAAACACCATATATTTT
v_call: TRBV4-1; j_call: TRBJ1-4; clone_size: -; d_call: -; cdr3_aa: CASSRIRPPNEKLFF; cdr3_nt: TGCGCCAGCAGCCGAATACGTCCCCCTAATGAAAAACTGTTTTTT
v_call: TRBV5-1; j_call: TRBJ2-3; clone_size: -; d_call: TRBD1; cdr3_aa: CASSSSGQITDTQYF; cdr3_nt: TGCGCCAGCAGCTCCTCGGGACAGATCACAGATACGCAGTATTTT
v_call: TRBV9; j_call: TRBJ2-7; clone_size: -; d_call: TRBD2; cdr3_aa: CASSGENPGLTFYEQYF; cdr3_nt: TGTGCCAGCAGCGGAGAAAACCCGGGACTAACCTTCTACGAGCAGTACTTC
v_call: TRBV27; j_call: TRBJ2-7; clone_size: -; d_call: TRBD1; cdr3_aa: CASSSPLGTGSYEQYF; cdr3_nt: TGTGCCAGCAGTTCCCCCTTGGGGACAGGGTCCTACGAGCAGTACTTC
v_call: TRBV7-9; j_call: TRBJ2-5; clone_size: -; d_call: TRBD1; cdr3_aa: CASSLAGRGRQETQYF; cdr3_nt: TGTGCCAGCAGCTTAGCGGGCAGGGGGCGGCAAGAGACCCAGTACTTC
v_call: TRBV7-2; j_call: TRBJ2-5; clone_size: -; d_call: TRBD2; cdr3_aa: CASSLTSGGAWETQYF; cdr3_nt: TGTGCCAGCAGCCTTACTAGCGGGGGGGCGTGGGAGACCCAGTACTTC
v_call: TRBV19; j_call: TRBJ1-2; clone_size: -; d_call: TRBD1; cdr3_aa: CASSIQGAYYGYTF; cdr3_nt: TGTGCCAGTAGTATACAGGGGGCGTACTATGGCTACACCTTC
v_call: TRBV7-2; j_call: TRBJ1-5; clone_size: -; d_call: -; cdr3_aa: CASSYGGSNQPQHF; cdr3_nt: TGTGCCAGCAGCTATGGTGGGAGCAATCAGCCCCAGCATTTT
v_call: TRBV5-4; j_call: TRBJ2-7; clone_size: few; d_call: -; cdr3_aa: CASSFGVGYEQYF; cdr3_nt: TGTGCCAGCAGCTTTGGGGTCGGCTACGAGCAGTACTTC
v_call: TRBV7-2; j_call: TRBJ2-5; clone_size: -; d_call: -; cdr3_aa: CASSLGAQETQYF; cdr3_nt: TGTGCCAGCAGCTTGGGCGCCCAAGAGACCCAGTACTTC
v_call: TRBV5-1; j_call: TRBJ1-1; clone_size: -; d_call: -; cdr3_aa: CASREPMNTEAFF; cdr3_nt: TGCGCCAGCAGAGAGCCCATGAACACTGAAGCTTTCTTT
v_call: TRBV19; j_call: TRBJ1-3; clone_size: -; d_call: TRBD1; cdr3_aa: CASKGAGVGNTIYF; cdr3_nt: TGTGCCAGTAAGGGGGCCGGGGTTGGAAACACCATATATTTT
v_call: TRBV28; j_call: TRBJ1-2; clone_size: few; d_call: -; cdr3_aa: CASSQVEGYGYTF; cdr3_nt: TGTGCCAGCAGCCAGGTAGAGGGCTATGGCTACACCTTC
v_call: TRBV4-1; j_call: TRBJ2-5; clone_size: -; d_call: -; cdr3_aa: CASSQDEETQYF; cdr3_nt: TGCGCCAGCAGCCAAGATGAAGAGACCCAGTACTTC
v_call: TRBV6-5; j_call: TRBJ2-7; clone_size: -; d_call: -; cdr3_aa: CASSGSYEQYF; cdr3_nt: TGTGCCAGCAGCGGATCCTACGAGCAGTACTTC
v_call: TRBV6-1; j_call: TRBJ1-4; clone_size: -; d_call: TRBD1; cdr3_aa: CASSSGQTNEKLFF; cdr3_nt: TGTGCCAGCAGCTCGGGACAGACTAATGAAAAACTGTTTTTT
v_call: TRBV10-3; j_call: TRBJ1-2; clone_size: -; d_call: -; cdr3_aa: CAISESRSYDYTF; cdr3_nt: TGTGCCATCAGTGAGTCCAGGTCCTATGACTACACCTTC
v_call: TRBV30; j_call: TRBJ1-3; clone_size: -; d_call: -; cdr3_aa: CACSGSAGNTIYF; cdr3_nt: TGTGCCTGTTCCGGTAGTGCTGGAAACACCATATATTTT
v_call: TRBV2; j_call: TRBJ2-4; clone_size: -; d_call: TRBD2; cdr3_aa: CASSEGGLAGNIQYF; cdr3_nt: TGTGCCAGCAGTGAAGGTGGACTAGCGGGGAACATTCAGTACTTC
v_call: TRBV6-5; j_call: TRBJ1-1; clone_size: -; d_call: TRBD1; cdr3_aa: CASRRTGGGTEAFF; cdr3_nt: TGTGCCAGCAGGAGGACAGGGGGGGGCACTGAAGCTTTCTTT
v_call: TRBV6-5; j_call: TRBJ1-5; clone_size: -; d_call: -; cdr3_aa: CASSYSWGNAEHF; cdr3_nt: TGTGCCAGCAGTTACTCATGGGGTAATGCGGAACATTTT
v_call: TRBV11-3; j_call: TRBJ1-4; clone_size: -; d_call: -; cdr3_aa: CASSRRRAGATNEKLFF; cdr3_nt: TGTGCCAGCAGCCGCAGACGGGCAGGAGCAACTAATGAAAAACTGTTTTTT
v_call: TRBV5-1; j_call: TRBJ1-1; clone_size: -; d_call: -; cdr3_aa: CASTRGVGTEAFF; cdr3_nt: TGCGCCAGCACCCGAGGGGTGGGCACTGAAGCTTTCTTT
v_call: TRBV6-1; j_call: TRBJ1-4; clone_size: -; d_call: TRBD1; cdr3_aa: CASSEGTGGRGKLFF; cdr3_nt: TGTGCCAGCAGTGAAGGGACAGGCGGGAGGGGGAAACTGTTTTTT
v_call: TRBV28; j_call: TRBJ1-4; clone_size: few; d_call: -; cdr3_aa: CASSLQGGNEKLFF; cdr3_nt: TGTGCCAGCAGTTTGCAGGGAGGCAATGAAAAACTGTTTTTT
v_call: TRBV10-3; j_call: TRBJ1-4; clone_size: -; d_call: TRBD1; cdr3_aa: CAISESGQGAIPHEKLFF; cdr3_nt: TGTGCCATCAGTGAGTCGGGACAGGGGGCTATCCCTCATGAAAAACTGTTTTTT
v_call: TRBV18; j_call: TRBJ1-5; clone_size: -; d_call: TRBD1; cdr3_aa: CASSQDRGKDQPQHF; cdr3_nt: TGTGCCAGCTCGCAGGACAGGGGGAAGGATCAGCCCCAGCATTTT
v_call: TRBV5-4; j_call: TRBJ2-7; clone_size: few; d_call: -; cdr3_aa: CASSSQKTGTQAYEQYF; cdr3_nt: TGTGCCAGCAGCTCGCAGAAGACCGGGACGCAAGCCTACGAGCAGTACTTC
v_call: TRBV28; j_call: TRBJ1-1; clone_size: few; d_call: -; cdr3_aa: CASSFPRGVNTEAFF; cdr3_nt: TGTGCCAGCAGTTTCCCCCGGGGGGTGAACACTGAAGCTTTCTTT
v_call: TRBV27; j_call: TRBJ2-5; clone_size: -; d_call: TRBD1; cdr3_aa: CASWAGPGGLGETQYF; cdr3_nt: TGTGCCAGCTGGGCCGGACCAGGGGGCTTGGGGGAGACCCAGTACTTC